This is a list of T cell receptor beta chains from one sample in a study of control samples from healthy donors and cancer patients. TCRdb's table, derived via immunoSEQ multiplex PCR, lists solely in-frame clones and lacks some. The table lists fewer than 95,000 clones, 90% to 95% of them singletons, with more than 15% in the top ten. The sequenced material came from blood. Every receptor here comes from a man aged 25 to 45 in good health. The CDR3 runs from the conserved cysteine through the conserved F or W. Each record gives: V gene, J gene, D gene, clone size, CDR3 protein, CDR3 DNA. A D gene is named only where the DNA matches it firmly. Size is stated for part of the rows, as once, few or many counts, or as a class when the clone is expanded.

v_call: TRBV5-1
j_call: TRBJ1-5
d_call: .
clone_size: .
cdr3_aa: CASSSGEGDQPQHF
cdr3_nt: TGCGCCAGCAGCTCGGGGGAGGGCGATCAGCCCCAGCATTTT

v_call: TRBV30
j_call: TRBJ1-6
d_call: .
clone_size: .
cdr3_aa: CAWSAREGRAYNSPLHF
cdr3_nt: TGTGCCTGGAGTGCCCGCGAAGGGAGGGCCTATAATTCACCCCTCCACTTT

v_call: TRBV5-1
j_call: TRBJ2-7
d_call: TRBD1
clone_size: .
cdr3_aa: CASSPGQTYEQYF
cdr3_nt: TGCGCCAGCAGCCCGGGACAGACCTACGAGCAGTACTTC

v_call: TRBV29-1
j_call: TRBJ2-3
d_call: .
clone_size: .
cdr3_aa: CSVEWQASDTQYF
cdr3_nt: TGCAGCGTTGAGTGGCAGGCTTCAGATACGCAGTATTTT

v_call: TRBV5-1
j_call: TRBJ1-2
d_call: .
clone_size: .
cdr3_aa: CASSRRAGTEGYTF
cdr3_nt: TGCGCCAGCAGCCGACGGGCAGGTACTGAAGGCTACACCTTC

v_call: TRBV4-2
j_call: TRBJ2-5
d_call: .
clone_size: .
cdr3_aa: CASSLLRGTQYF
cdr3_nt: TGTGCCAGCAGCCTCCTCAGGGGGACCCAGTACTTC

v_call: TRBV27
j_call: TRBJ1-1
d_call: .
clone_size: .
cdr3_aa: CASSYGGITEAFF
cdr3_nt: TGTGCCAGCAGTTATGGGGGGATCACTGAAGCTTTCTTT

v_call: TRBV5-1
j_call: TRBJ2-5
d_call: .
clone_size: .
cdr3_aa: CASKDSQETQYF
cdr3_nt: TGCGCCAGCAAGGACAGCCAAGAGACCCAGTACTTC

v_call: TRBV6-2/TRBV6-3
j_call: TRBJ1-1
d_call: .
clone_size: .
cdr3_aa: CASSRMRGTEAFF
cdr3_nt: TGTGCCAGCAGCCGTATGCGGGGGACTGAAGCTTTCTTT

v_call: TRBV20-1
j_call: TRBJ2-7
d_call: TRBD1
clone_size: once
cdr3_aa: CSASRGQGYEQYF
cdr3_nt: TGCAGTGCTAGTCGAGGACAGGGTTACGAGCAGTACTTC

v_call: TRBV12-3/TRBV12-4
j_call: TRBJ1-1
d_call: .
clone_size: .
cdr3_aa: CASSLQGNTEAFF
cdr3_nt: TGTGCCAGCAGTTTACAAGGGAACACTGAAGCTTTCTTT

v_call: TRBV6-6
j_call: TRBJ1-1
d_call: .
clone_size: .
cdr3_aa: CASSYDLTVNTEAFF
cdr3_nt: TGTGCCAGCAGTTACGATTTGACGGTGAACACTGAAGCTTTCTTT

v_call: TRBV7-9
j_call: TRBJ2-1
d_call: .
clone_size: .
cdr3_aa: CASSLIRDSHNEQFF
cdr3_nt: TGTGCCAGCAGCTTAATCAGGGACTCCCACAATGAGCAGTTCTTC

v_call: TRBV6-5
j_call: TRBJ1-2
d_call: .
clone_size: .
cdr3_aa: CASSYSNREGGYTF
cdr3_nt: TGTGCCAGCAGTTACTCGAATAGGGAGGGCGGCTACACCTTC

v_call: TRBV9
j_call: TRBJ2-3
d_call: .
clone_size: .
cdr3_aa: CASSVTRADTQYF
cdr3_nt: TGTGCCAGCAGCGTGACCCGAGCCGATACGCAGTATTTT

v_call: TRBV5-4
j_call: TRBJ2-7
d_call: .
clone_size: .
cdr3_aa: CASSRTGSRRYEQYF
cdr3_nt: TGTGCCAGCAGCCGGACTGGCAGCCGCCGCTACGAGCAGTACTTC

v_call: TRBV6-6
j_call: TRBJ2-7
d_call: .
clone_size: .
cdr3_aa: CASSYSGGRANEQYF
cdr3_nt: TGTGCCAGCAGTTACTCGGGTGGGCGGGCAAACGAGCAGTACTTC

v_call: TRBV14
j_call: TRBJ2-7
d_call: .
clone_size: .
cdr3_aa: CASSQSRAWHEQYF
cdr3_nt: TGTGCCAGCAGCCAAAGTCGCGCGTGGCACGAGCAGTACTTC

v_call: TRBV7-9
j_call: TRBJ1-2
d_call: .
clone_size: .
cdr3_aa: CASSLIPAAIYGYTF
cdr3_nt: TGTGCCAGCAGCTTAATCCCCGCAGCCATCTATGGCTACACCTTC

v_call: TRBV5-1
j_call: TRBJ1-4
d_call: TRBD1
clone_size: .
cdr3_aa: CASSSPPGGATNEKLFF
cdr3_nt: TGCGCCAGCAGCTCCCCGCCAGGGGGGGCAACTAATGAAAAACTGTTTTTT

v_call: TRBV2
j_call: TRBJ1-1
d_call: .
clone_size: .
cdr3_aa: CASSDRLGDTEAFF
cdr3_nt: TGTGCCAGCAGTGATCGGTTAGGGGACACCGAAGCTTTCTTT

v_call: TRBV3-1/TRBV3-2
j_call: TRBJ2-1
d_call: TRBD1
clone_size: .
cdr3_aa: CASSQAGGEQFF
cdr3_nt: TGTGCCAGCAGCCAGGCAGGGGGAGAGCAGTTCTTC

v_call: TRBV3-1/TRBV3-2
j_call: TRBJ2-7
d_call: .
clone_size: .
cdr3_aa: CASSLLGAREQYF
cdr3_nt: TGTGCCAGCAGCCTCCTAGGGGCTAGGGAGCAGTACTTC

v_call: TRBV27
j_call: TRBJ1-2
d_call: .
clone_size: .
cdr3_aa: CASSLSRLGGGYTF
cdr3_nt: TGTGCCAGCAGTTTATCGAGGCTAGGGGGTGGCTACACCTTC

v_call: TRBV7-3
j_call: TRBJ2-7
d_call: TRBD2
clone_size: .
cdr3_aa: CASSLMGTSGYEQYF
cdr3_nt: TGTGCCAGCAGCTTAATGGGGACTAGCGGCTACGAGCAGTACTTC

v_call: TRBV28
j_call: TRBJ2-7
d_call: TRBD1
clone_size: once
cdr3_aa: CASRPGQNYEQYF
cdr3_nt: TGTGCCAGTCGACCGGGACAGAACTACGAGCAGTACTTC

v_call: TRBV25-1
j_call: TRBJ2-3
d_call: .
clone_size: .
cdr3_aa: CASSELNRNTDTQYF
cdr3_nt: TGTGCCAGCAGTGAATTAAACAGAAACACAGATACGCAGTATTTT

v_call: TRBV12-3/TRBV12-4
j_call: TRBJ2-1
d_call: .
clone_size: .
cdr3_aa: CASSLPPVNEQFF
cdr3_nt: TGTGCCAGCAGTTTACCCCCAGTCAATGAGCAGTTCTTC

v_call: TRBV4-1
j_call: TRBJ1-1
d_call: .
clone_size: once
cdr3_aa: CASSQDQTPLEAFF
cdr3_nt: TGCGCCAGCAGCCAAGATCAAACGCCCCTTGAAGCTTTCTTT

v_call: TRBV2
j_call: TRBJ2-3
d_call: TRBD2
clone_size: .
cdr3_aa: CASSPGSSGSWADTQYF
cdr3_nt: TGTGCCAGCAGTCCGGGATCTAGCGGGAGTTGGGCAGATACGCAGTATTTT

v_call: TRBV2
j_call: TRBJ2-7
d_call: .
clone_size: .
cdr3_aa: CASSVGTEQYF
cdr3_nt: TGTGCCAGCAGTGTTGGAACCGAGCAGTACTTC

v_call: TRBV2
j_call: TRBJ1-2
d_call: .
clone_size: .
cdr3_aa: CASSEATGINYGYTF
cdr3_nt: TGTGCCAGCAGTGAAGCGACGGGAATCAACTATGGCTACACCTTC